The 24 T cell receptor beta chains below were found in one sample sequenced in a study of shared clonotypes between healthy human individuals. Sequenced by immunoSEQ multiplex PCR; TCRdb stores in-frame clones only, minus some. The sample includes about 2.3 million clones, just over 90% seen only once; the top ten take under 0.45%. Sequenced sample: naive CD4+ T cells from PBMCs. Subset in this sample: CD45RA+ positively selected. Every receptor here comes from a man younger than 30 in good health. Some clones in this sample may be carry-over from other donors' samples.

Comment on this clone: The same CDR3 is also encoded by other DNA sequences in this sample. The chain has TRBV20-1 and TRBJ2-1, with TRBD2 matching over 9 bases. The CDR3 sequence is 11 residues long. Germline assignment: CDR1 DFQATT and CDR2 SNEGSKA (reference sequence). Unmatched junction bases numbered 1, after V lost 6 bases and J lost 7 bases. The CDR3 spells CSASGGNEQFF. CDR3 DNA: TGCAGTGCAAGCGGGGGGAATGAGCAGTTCTTC.

V usage is TRBV5-5 and J usage is TRBJ1-2, with D uncertain. Germline V gene data show CDR1 as SGHKS and CDR2 as YYEKEE (reference sequence). This CDR3 region has 11 residues. Deletions cut 0 bases from V and 7 bases from J, with 4 bases between. The DNA of the CDR3 is TGTGCCAGCAGCTTGGAACGTGGCTACACCTTC. This sequence encodes CASSLERGYTF.

The CDR3 region has the DNA TGTGCCAGCAGCCAAGATAGCCAGCGGGGCCGCACAGATACGCAGTATTTT. Translating gives CASSQDSQRGRTDTQYF. The chain combines TRBV14 with TRBJ2-3, with 7 bases that match TRBD2. This CDR3 spans 17 amino acids. Germline V CDR1 and CDR2: SGHDN, FVKESK. Trimming at V came to 0 bases and at J to 1 base, leaving 7 bases not matched to a gene.

The chain carries TRBV25-1 and TRBJ2-5; 7 bases are shared with TRBD1. CDR1 and CDR2 (germline): MGHDK, SYGVNS. The CDR3 consists of 13 residues. J lost 4 bases, V lost 10 bases, and 9 bases had no gene match. CDR3 DNA sequence: TGTGCCACCCGACAGGGCGGTGGAGAGACCCAGTACTTC. It codes for CATRQGGGETQYF.

The chain's CDR3 is CAGSDSGNTIYF. CDR3 sequence (DNA): TGTGCAGGGAGCGACTCTGGAAACACCATATATTTT. The rearrangement uses TRBV2 and TRBJ1-3, with D unclear. This CDR3 comprises 12 residues. Germline loops: CDR1 SNHLY, CDR2 FYNNEI. Looking up the rest from reference TRBV2 and TRBJ1-3 gives the full variable domain: EPEVTQTPSHQVTQMGQEVILRCVPISNHLYFYWYRQILGQKVEFLVSFYNNEISEKSEIFDDQFSVERPDGSNFTLKIRSTKLEDSAMYFCAGSDSGNTIYFGEGSWLTVV.

V is TRBV6-1 and J is TRBJ2-1; D is unresolved. V was cut by 7 bases and J by 4 bases, with 8 bases left in between. Germline values: CDR1 MNHNS, CDR2 SASEGT. The length of the CDR3 is 12 residues. The CDR3 sequence: CASKLSYNEQFF. The CDR3 nucleotides read TGTGCCAGCAAACTCAGTTACAATGAGCAGTTCTTC.

This chain's CDR3 is CASSQSRNTIYF. The CDR3 DNA is TGTGCCAGCAGCCAATCCCGAAACACCATATATTTT. The rearrangement links TRBV14 to TRBJ1-3, with D unresolved. The CDR3 totals 12 residues. Per germline, CDR1 SGHDN and CDR2 FVKESK. Between the trimmed V and J ends, which lost 2 bases and 5 bases, there was a span of 4 bases.

This chain connects TRBV5-4 to TRBJ2-3; 9 bases are shared with TRBD2. Germline CDR1 reads SGHNT; CDR2 reads YYREEE (reference sequence). With 6 bases clipped from V and 4 bases from J, the junction kept 3 bases outside the gene matches. The CDR3 is 13 amino acids. CDR3 sequence: CASIVAGADTQYF. For the CDR3, the DNA is TGTGCCAGCATAGTAGCGGGAGCAGATACGCAGTATTTT.

This chain connects TRBV28 to TRBJ2-7; D may match TRBD1 or TRBD2 (5 bases each). CDR3 length: 16 amino acids. V was clipped by 1 base and J by 2 bases, with 15 bases between them. Germline assignment: CDR1 MDHEN and CDR2 SYDVKM. CDR3 loop: CASSLLGRDLTYEQYF. Written as DNA, the CDR3 is TGTGCCAGCAGTTTATTAGGCAGGGACCTCACCTACGAGCAGTACTTC.

This rearrangement joins TRBV12-5 to TRBJ2-7; 7 bases line up with TRBD2. CDR1 is LGHNT, CDR2 FRNRAP, per germline. Germline trimming cut 7 bases from V and 5 bases from J; bases unmatched to any gene: 5. CDR3 length: 12 amino acids. Written as DNA, the CDR3 is TGTGCTAGTGATCGCGGGAGTAACGAGCAGTACTTC. It yields the protein CASDRGSNEQYF. The full variable domain, rest sourced from reference TRBV12-5 and TRBJ2-7, is DARVTQTPRHKVTEMGQEVTMRCQPILGHNTVFWYRQTMMQGLELLAYFRNRAPLDDSGMPKDRFSAEMPDATLATLKIQPSEPRDSAVYFCASDRGSNEQYFGPGTRLTVT.

DNA of the CDR3: TGTGCCAGCAGTCCCCCGTTTTCCCGCGGCAATCAGCCCCAGCATTTT. This encodes CASSPPFSRGNQPQHF. This rearrangement joins TRBV28 to TRBJ1-5; no firm D call. Per the germline V gene, CDR1 is MDHEN and CDR2 is SYDVKM. The CDR3 extends over 16 amino acids. Trimming stripped 5 bases from V and 2 bases from J, with 16 bases between.

The genes are TRBV28 and TRBJ2-5; 9 bases are a match to TRBD2. This CDR3 is built from 16 residues. Germline assignment: CDR1 MDHEN and CDR2 SYDVKM. The ends lost 5 bases at V and 7 bases at J; junction bases unmatched: 14. CDR3 in amino acids: CASSGTSRNLRGTQYF. CDR3 DNA sequence: TGTGCCAGCAGTGGGACTAGCCGGAACCTCCGGGGGACCCAGTACTTC.

This clone appeared a single time. The chain joins TRBV7-3 to TRBJ2-1; 10 nucleotides match TRBD2. V was pared by 1 base and J by 4 bases, with 10 bases of the junction left unmatched. Germline V gives CDR1 SGHTA, CDR2 FQGTGA. The CDR3 loop spans 18 amino acids. CDR3 DNA: TGTGCCAGCAGCTTAAATCCTCGGGGACTAGCGTTTTACAATGAGCAGTTCTTC. Amino acid sequence: CASSLNPRGLAFYNEQFF.

This clone was counted once. This chain joins TRBV28 and TRBJ1-1; D remains ambiguous. This CDR3 spans 12 amino acids. Germline V CDR1 and CDR2: MDHEN, SYDVKM. Trimming shortened V by 8 bases and J by 1 base, and 8 bases separated the two germline ends. CDR3 DNA sequence: TGTGCCAGCCAGCCGACGAACACTGAAGCTTTCTTT. The encoded protein is CASQPTNTEAFF.

This clone is a singleton in its sample. In the same sample, other DNA sequences code for this CDR3. V and J are TRBV7-9 and TRBJ2-3; D uncertain. Germline V lookup: CDR1 SEHNR, CDR2 FQNEAQ (reference sequence). CDR3 length equals 14 residues. The ends were cut back, 1 base at V and 4 bases at J, with 9 bases in the middle. CDR3 bases: TGTGCCAGCAGCTTAGGGGTTTCAGCAGATACGCAGTATTTT. Translated: CASSLGVSADTQYF.

This rearrangement joins TRBV5-4 to TRBJ2-5; perhaps TRBD1 as D (6 bases). V was clipped by 4 bases and J by 4 bases, with 20 bases between them. The CDR3 is 16 amino acids. CDR1 is SGHNT, CDR2 YYREEE, per germline (reference sequence). The CDR3 DNA follows: TGTGCCAGCAGCCCTTCAGGGACAACGGTAGGAGAGACCCAGTACTTC. Encoded protein: CASSPSGTTVGETQYF.

The V call is TRBV28, the J call TRBJ1-2; tentatively, D is TRBD1 (5 bases). Germline V lookup: CDR1 MDHEN, CDR2 SYDVKM. The length of the CDR3 is 15 residues. V lost 5 bases and J lost 4, with 17 bases in between. In DNA form, the CDR3 reads TGTGCCAGCAGTCCCTACAGGTCGGGGAGCTATGGCTACACCTTC. Its translation: CASSPYRSGSYGYTF.

J is TRBJ2-3 and V is TRBV19; TRBD2 is a possible D gene (6 bases). The length of the CDR3 is 19 residues. V was trimmed by 7 bases and J by 5 bases, leaving 31 bases between them. From germline, CDR1 is LNHDA and CDR2 SQIVND (reference sequence). The CDR3 region has the DNA TGTGCCAGTAAGGAGCGGGTATATACCGCTTCCGTTGAGATAGATACGCAGTATTTT. It encodes CASKERVYTASVEIDTQYF. The whole variable domain, filled in from reference TRBV19 and TRBJ2-3, reads DGGITQSPKYLFRKEGQNVTLSCEQNLNHDAMYWYRQDPGQGLRLIYYSQIVNDFQKGDIAEGYSVSREKKESFPLTVTSAQKNPTAFYLCASKERVYTASVEIDTQYFGPGTRLTVL.

The chain uses TRBV21-1 and TRBJ2-2; no DNA check was done on the table's D call, TRBD2. TRBV21-1 represents a pseudogene. CDR3 length equals 17 residues. The CDR3 sequence: CASRGLAGAESTGELFF. In DNA, the CDR3 is TGTGCCAGCAGGGGACTAGCGGGAGCAGAGAGCACCGGGGAGCTGTTTTTT.

The chain joins TRBV9 to TRBJ2-7, with 9 bases matching TRBD2. Germline CDR1 and CDR2: SGDLS and YYNGEE. This CDR3 comprises 14 residues. J lost 3 bases, V lost 5 bases, and 6 bases had no gene match. The CDR3 bases are TGTGCCAGCAGTTTTAGCGGGAGAGGCTACGAGCAGTACTTC. Its protein is CASSFSGRGYEQYF.

The chain employs TRBV4-3 and TRBJ1-1; 7 nucleotides line up with TRBD1. The germline V gene encodes CDR1 LGHNA and CDR2 YSLEER. The V and J ends lost 1 base and 6 bases, in that order; junction bases with no gene match: 14. The CDR3 consists of 17 residues. The CDR3: CASSQALVDTGEPEAFF. The CDR3 DNA sequence: TGCGCCAGCAGCCAAGCCCTTGTAGACACAGGGGAACCTGAAGCTTTCTTT.

This sequence joins TRBV11-2 and TRBJ2-2; no firm D call. CDR1 and CDR2 from the germline V gene are SGHAT and FQNNGV. Trimming removed 7 bases at V and 0 bases at J, with 18 bases between. CDR3 length: 17 amino acids. The CDR3 sequence: CASTSGVGLPNTGELFF. The CDR3 DNA follows: TGTGCCAGCACCTCCGGAGTAGGGCTTCCGAACACCGGGGAGCTGTTTTTT.

The rearrangement uses TRBV5-3 and TRBJ2-2; TRBD2 aligns across 12 bases. TRBV5-3 carries the ORF label, with uncertain function. V dropped 0 bases and J dropped 3; count of bases not matched to a gene: 6. This CDR3 comprises 18 residues. In DNA form, the CDR3 reads TGTGCCAGAAGCTTGGCTAGCGGGAGGGCCCGGGACACCGGGGAGCTGTTTTTT. Protein product: CARSLASGRARDTGELFF.

The chain employs TRBV6-1 and TRBJ1-5; 9 bases are shared with TRBD1. CDR1 is MNHNS and CDR2 is SASEGT in the germline V gene. The CDR3 consists of 13 residues. Trimming at V came to 6 bases and at J to 7 bases, leaving 4 bases not matched to a gene. The CDR3 sequence is CASRGQGRQPQHF. The CDR3 DNA sequence: TGTGCCAGCAGAGGACAGGGGAGGCAGCCCCAGCATTTT.